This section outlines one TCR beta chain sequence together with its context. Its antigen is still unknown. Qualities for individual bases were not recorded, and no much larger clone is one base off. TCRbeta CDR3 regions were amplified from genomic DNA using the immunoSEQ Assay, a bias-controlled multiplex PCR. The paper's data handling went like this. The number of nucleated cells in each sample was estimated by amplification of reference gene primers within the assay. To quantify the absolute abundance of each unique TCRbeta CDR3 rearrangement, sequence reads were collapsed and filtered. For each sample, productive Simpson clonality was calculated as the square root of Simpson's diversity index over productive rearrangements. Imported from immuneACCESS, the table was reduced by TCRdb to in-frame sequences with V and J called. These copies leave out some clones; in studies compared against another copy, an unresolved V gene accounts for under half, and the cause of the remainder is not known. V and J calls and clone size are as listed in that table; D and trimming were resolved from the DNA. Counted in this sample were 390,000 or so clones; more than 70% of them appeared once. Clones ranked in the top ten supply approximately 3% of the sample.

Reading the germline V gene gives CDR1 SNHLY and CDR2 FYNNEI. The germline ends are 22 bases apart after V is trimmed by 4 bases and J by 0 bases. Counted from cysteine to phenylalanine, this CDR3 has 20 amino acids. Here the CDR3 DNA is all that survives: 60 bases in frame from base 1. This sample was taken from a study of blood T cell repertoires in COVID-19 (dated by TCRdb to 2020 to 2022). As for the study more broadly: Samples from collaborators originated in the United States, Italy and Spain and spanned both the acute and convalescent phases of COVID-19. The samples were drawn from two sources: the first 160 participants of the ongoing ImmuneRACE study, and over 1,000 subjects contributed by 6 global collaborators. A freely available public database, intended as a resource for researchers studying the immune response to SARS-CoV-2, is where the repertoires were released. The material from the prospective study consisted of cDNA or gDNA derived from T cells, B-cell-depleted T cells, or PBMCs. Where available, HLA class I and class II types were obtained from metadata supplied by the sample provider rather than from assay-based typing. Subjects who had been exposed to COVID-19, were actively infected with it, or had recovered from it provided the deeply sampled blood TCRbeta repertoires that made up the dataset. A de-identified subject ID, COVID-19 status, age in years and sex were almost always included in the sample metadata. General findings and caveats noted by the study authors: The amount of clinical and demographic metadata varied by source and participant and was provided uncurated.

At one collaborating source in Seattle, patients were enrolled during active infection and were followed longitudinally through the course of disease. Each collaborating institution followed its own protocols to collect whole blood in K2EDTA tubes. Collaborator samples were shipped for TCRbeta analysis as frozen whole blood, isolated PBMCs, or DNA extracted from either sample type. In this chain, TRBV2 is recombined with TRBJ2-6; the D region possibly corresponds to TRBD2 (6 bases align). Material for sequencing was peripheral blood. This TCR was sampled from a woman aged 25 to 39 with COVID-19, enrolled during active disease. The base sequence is TGTGCCAGCAGTGGGATAGGGAGGTGGCAGAAGAGCTCTGGGGCCAACGTCCTGACTTTC. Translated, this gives CASSGIGRWQKSSGANVLTF.